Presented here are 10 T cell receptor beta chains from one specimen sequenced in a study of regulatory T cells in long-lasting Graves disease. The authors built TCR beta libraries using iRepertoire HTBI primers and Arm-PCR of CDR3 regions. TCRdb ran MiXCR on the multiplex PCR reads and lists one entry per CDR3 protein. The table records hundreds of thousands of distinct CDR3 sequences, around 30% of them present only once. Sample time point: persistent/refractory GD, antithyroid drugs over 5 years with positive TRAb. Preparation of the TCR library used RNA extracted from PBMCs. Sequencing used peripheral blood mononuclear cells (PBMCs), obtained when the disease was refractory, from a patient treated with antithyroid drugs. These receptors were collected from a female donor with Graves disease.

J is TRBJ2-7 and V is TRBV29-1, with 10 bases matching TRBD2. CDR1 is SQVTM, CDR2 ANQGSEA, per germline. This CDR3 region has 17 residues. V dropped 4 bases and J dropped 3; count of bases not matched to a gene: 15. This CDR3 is CSVGPVASGSRVYEQYF. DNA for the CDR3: TGCAGCGTTGGCCCTGTGGCTAGCGGGAGTAGGGTCTACGAGCAGTACTTC.

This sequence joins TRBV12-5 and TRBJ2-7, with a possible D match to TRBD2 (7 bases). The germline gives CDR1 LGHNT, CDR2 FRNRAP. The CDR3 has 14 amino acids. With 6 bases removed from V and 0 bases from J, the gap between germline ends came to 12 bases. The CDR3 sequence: CASGVGGASYEQYF. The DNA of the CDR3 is TGTGCTAGTGGGGTTGGGGGGGCCTCCTACGAGCAGTACTTC.

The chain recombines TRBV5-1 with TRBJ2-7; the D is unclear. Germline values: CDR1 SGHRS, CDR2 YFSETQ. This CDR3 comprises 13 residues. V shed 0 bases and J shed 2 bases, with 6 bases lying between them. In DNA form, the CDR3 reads TGCGCCAGCAGCTTGGAGCAGACCTACGAGCAGTACTTC. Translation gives CASSLEQTYEQYF.

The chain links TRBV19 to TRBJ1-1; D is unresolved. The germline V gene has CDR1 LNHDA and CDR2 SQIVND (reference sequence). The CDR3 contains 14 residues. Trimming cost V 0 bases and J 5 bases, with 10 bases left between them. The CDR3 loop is CASSIEGRWTEAFF. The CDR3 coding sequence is TGTGCCAGTAGTATAGAAGGCCGATGGACTGAAGCTTTCTTT. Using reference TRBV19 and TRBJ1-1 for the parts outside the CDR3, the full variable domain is DGGITQSPKYLFRKEGQNVTLSCEQNLNHDAMYWYRQDPGQGLRLIYYSQIVNDFQKGDIAEGYSVSREKKESFPLTVTSAQKNPTAFYLCASSIEGRWTEAFFGQGTRLTVV.

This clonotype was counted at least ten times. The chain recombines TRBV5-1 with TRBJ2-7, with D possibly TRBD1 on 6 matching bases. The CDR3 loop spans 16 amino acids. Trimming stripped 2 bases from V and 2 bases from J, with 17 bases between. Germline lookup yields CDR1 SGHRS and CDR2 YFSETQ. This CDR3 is CASSFEVTGSPYEQYF. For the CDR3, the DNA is TGCGCCAGCAGCTTCGAAGTTACAGGGTCTCCCTACGAGCAGTACTTC.

The CDR3 DNA reads TGTGCCTCGTCCCGGGACCACGTTAATCAGCCCCAGCATTTT. Translated: CASSRDHVNQPQHF. This chain uses TRBV19 with TRBJ1-5; D might be TRBD1 (5 bases). The CDR3 has 14 amino acids. V lost 11 bases, J lost 4 bases, and 18 bases lay in between. Germline loops: CDR1 LNHDA, CDR2 SQIVND (reference sequence).

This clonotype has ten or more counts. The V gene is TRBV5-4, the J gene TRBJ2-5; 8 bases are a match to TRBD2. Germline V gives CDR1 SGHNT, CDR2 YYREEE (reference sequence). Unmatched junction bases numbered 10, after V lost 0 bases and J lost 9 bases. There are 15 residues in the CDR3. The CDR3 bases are TGTGCCAGCAGCTTGGATGGGGGACTAGTAGCGGCCCAGTACTTC. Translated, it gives CASSLDGGLVAAQYF.

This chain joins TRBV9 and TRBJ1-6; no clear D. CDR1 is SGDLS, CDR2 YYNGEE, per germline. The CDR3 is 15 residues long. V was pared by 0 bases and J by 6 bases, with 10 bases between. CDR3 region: CASSVEPSRNSPLHF. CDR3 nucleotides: TGTGCCAGCAGCGTAGAACCCTCCCGTAATTCACCCCTCCACTTT.

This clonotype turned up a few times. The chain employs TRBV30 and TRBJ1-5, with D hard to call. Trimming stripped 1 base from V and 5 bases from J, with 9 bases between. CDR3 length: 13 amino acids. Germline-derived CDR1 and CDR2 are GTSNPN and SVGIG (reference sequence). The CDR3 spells CAWSGTVDQPQHF. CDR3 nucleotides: TGTGCCTGGAGTGGGACTGTAGATCAGCCCCAGCATTTT.

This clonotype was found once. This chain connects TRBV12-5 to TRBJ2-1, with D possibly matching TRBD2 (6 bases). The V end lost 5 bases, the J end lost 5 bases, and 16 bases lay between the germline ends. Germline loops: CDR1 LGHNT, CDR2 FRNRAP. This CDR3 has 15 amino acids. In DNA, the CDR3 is TGTGCTAGTGGTACGCAGACTAGGGCTAACAATGAGCAGTTCTTC. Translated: CASGTQTRANNEQFF.